The 5 T cell receptor beta chains presented below share a single source sample, sequenced in a study of T-cell reconstitution after alpha-beta-depleted transplantation in children. This sample's TCRbeta library carried unique molecular identifier barcodes. TCRdb fed the PCR reads into MiXCR, producing one record per CDR3 protein. The sample carries some 150,000 distinct CDR3 sequences, more than 8% recorded once. This material consisted of PBMCs, mostly from graft donor cells, taken 180 days after TCRalphabeta/CD19-depleted stem cell transplant. The receptors shown here come from a female patient between 2 and 15 years old who had a stem cell transplant for congenital amegakaryocytic thrombocytopenia, so the T cells may come from the graft donor.

There are many counts of this clonotype. The V call is TRBV5-1, the J call TRBJ2-3; D not certain. CDR1 is SGHRS, CDR2 YFSETQ, per germline. This CDR3 is built from 11 residues. The germline V and J ends were trimmed by 5 bases and 4 bases, with 5 bases remaining between them. The CDR3 nucleotides read TGCGCCAGCAGTAGGTCAGATACGCAGTATTTT. As protein: CASSRSDTQYF.

This clonotype was seen at least ten times. The V gene is TRBV7-9, the J gene TRBJ1-1; D is possibly TRBD1 (6 bases). Trimming removed 4 bases at V and 4 bases at J, with 13 bases between. The germline V gene has CDR1 SEHNR and CDR2 FQNEAQ (reference sequence). CDR3 length: 14 residues. The DNA for the CDR3 is TGTGCCAGCAGCTCAGTACAGGGTTTCACTGAAGCTTTCTTT. Translating gives CASSSVQGFTEAFF.

Here the CDR3 reads CASSFGQGSNQPQHF. The CDR3 bases are TGTGCCAGCAGCTTCGGACAGGGGAGCAATCAGCCCCAGCATTTT. The V and J genes are TRBV7-9 and TRBJ1-5; 9 bases fit TRBD1. With V trimmed by 3 bases and J by 1 base, 1 base remained unmatched. CDR3 length: 15 residues. Germline V gene sequence: CDR1 SEHNR, CDR2 FQNEAQ (reference sequence).

At least ten counts were recorded for this clonotype. This chain joins TRBV20-1 and TRBJ2-5; TRBD1 or TRBD2 may be the D gene (6 bases each). Trimming pared 0 bases from V and 1 base from J, leaving 18 bases between. The CDR3 sequence is 17 residues long. The germline CDR1 and CDR2 sequences are DFQATT and SNEGSKA (reference sequence). As DNA, the CDR3 is TGCAGTGCTAGAGATGGAGGAGGGGGGCCGCCCCAAGAGACCCAGTACTTC. Encoded protein: CSARDGGGGPPQETQYF.

This clonotype was observed many times. The chain carries TRBV20-1 and TRBJ2-7; D perhaps matches TRBD2 (6 bases). Looked up from germline, CDR1 is DFQATT and CDR2 is SNEGSKA (reference sequence). This CDR3 spans 11 amino acids. This CDR3 reads CSLGGSYEQYF. The CDR3 DNA reads TGCAGCCTAGGAGGGTCCTACGAGCAGTACTTC.